This TCR beta chain was identified in a study of T cells in Graves' hyperthyroidism and ophthalmopathy (dated by TCRdb to about 2019). As for the study more broadly: Peripheral blood was sampled at the time of initial diagnosis, prior to any treatment. TCR V-J signatures able to tell the groups apart were searched for in a discovery cohort of some 97 patients, of whom under 45 had Graves' ophthalmopathy and 57 had stable Graves' hyperthyroidism. Prospective prediction of ophthalmopathy was tested in an independent validation cohort of 18 to 20 hyperthyroidism patients and 17 patients who later progressed to ophthalmopathy. For training and testing, the 100 or so patients in the discovery cohort were randomly divided in a 7:3 ratio. In addition, the study compared T-cell repertoires in thyroid tissue and in blood from about 6 Graves' hyperthyroidism patients. Following sampling, methimazole starting at 30 mg daily was given to hyperthyroidism patients, and high-dose intravenous methylprednisolone was given to ophthalmopathy patients. The paper describes TCR Vbeta CDR3 sequencing of 135 peripheral blood samples, made up of roughly 45 ophthalmopathy patients, more than 70 hyperthyroidism patients and 17 progressor patients. Summary of the overall study and its limitations: Most expanded thyroid clonotypes (frequency above 0.001) were also found in blood, which suggests that blood repertoires may mirror thyroid immune responses. No statistical method was used to set the sample size in advance, and investigators knew the group allocation. In validation, the model predicted progression to ophthalmopathy with approximately 69% sensitivity and over 72% specificity, a median of roughly seven months before onset. A 13 V-J signature model separated ophthalmopathy from stable hyperthyroidism, with about 88% sensitivity and around 84% specificity in cross-validation and 80%/75% in testing.

The CDR3 holds 18 amino acids from the cysteine to the phenylalanine. The DNA shown is the 54-base CDR3, in frame from base 1. V gives up 4 bases and J gives up 5 bases, and the segment between their germline ends measures 25 bases. For CDR1 and CDR2, the germline V gene (reference sequence) lists LGHDT and YNNKEL. TCR beta CDR3 regions were amplified from RNA transcripts. A first-round RT-PCR of the TCR CDR3 used the HTBI primer set with the Qiagen OneStep RT-PCR kit. A second multiplex PCR round built the libraries, followed by size selection and purification. The libraries were sequenced on an Illumina HiSeq2000 using paired-end 100 bp reads. The study's own analysis went as follows. SOAPnuke was used to process the raw data, removing reads that contained adapters or uncalled bases, had a mean Phred below 15, or lacked an exact match to the constant primer or identifier. High-quality paired reads were merged using COPE v1.2.5, and each unique nucleotide sequence was defined as a clonotype. MiTCR v1.1 was used to align clonotypes to the IMGT TRBV, TRBD and TRBJ reference segments. The analysis was restricted to V-J combinations with a frequency above 0.0001, which together covered around 99% of the repertoires. A TCS score was defined as the ratio of F50 (clonal expansion) to E x V (chaos), with BLOSUM62-based TCRdist applied between CDR3 peptides within each V-J. Welch's t-statistics and random forest reduced around 510 V-J features to about 12, which were used in a naive Bayes classifier (R e1071). The public reads were quality trimmed at Q25 with fastp and then assembled into clones with MiXCR by TCRdb, keeping productive beta chains. Each CDR3 protein appears once, grouped with its most common genes and DNA. These V and J calls derive from TCRdb rather than the authors' analysis. The sample table holds roughly 580,000 distinct CDR3 sequences, of which about 15% were seen once. Roughly 5.7% of the sample belongs to the ten largest clones.

Of note for this clonotype: There is no known antigen for this receptor. The record has no base qualities; no much larger clone is one base away.

Hyperthyroidism patients were aged 18 to 65 years and newly diagnosed, with disease duration of less than 2 months. Patients with uncontrolled infections, other autoimmune diseases, pregnancy or lactation were excluded. Clinical symptoms, serum thyroxine and TRAb, thyroid ultrasound, and orbital computed tomography formed the basis for the diagnoses. Blood from progressor patients was drawn when they were first diagnosed with hyperthyroidism, before any ophthalmopathy symptoms appeared. PBMCs were separated from 7.5 to 10 ml of fresh peripheral blood using Ficoll-Paque density gradient centrifugation. Progressor patients were defined as those initially diagnosed with Graves' hyperthyroidism in whom ophthalmopathy developed during follow-up. Total RNA was extracted with Trizol reagent, and quality was checked on an Agilent 2100 Bioanalyzer.

The rearranged chain carries TRBV3-1 and TRBJ2-3; TRBD1 is possibly the D segment (6 matching bases). Sample: blood. This clonotype was obtained from a woman in her 30s with Graves' hyperthyroidism that later progressed to Graves' ophthalmopathy. CDR3 reads: CASSPLWLFGTSQDTQYF. The nucleotides read TGTGCCAGCAGCCCCCTATGGTTGTTCGGGACATCTCAAGATACGCAGTATTTT.